These 11 T cell receptor beta chains were all obtained from the same sample, sequenced in a study of CD8 T cells in ankylosing spondylitis. TCRdb ran MiXCR on the 5' RACE reads and lists one entry per CDR3 protein. This sample has about 240,000 distinct CDR3 sequences, with 8.2% found just once. The material sequenced was blood, either unsorted or a sorted T cell fraction (not recorded which). The origin of the receptors is a female donor with ankylosing spondylitis or in good health (not recorded which).

This clonotype was observed a handful of times. The V and J genes are TRBV5-4 and TRBJ2-3, with TRBD2 identical over 7 bases. CDR1 is SGHNT and CDR2 is YYREEE in the germline V gene (reference sequence). Trimming took 0 bases from V and 2 from J; bases not matched to a gene: 3. The CDR3 consists of 15 residues. CDR3: CASSLALANTDTQYF. CDR3 coding DNA: TGTGCCAGCAGCTTGGCACTAGCGAACACAGATACGCAGTATTTT.

In this sample, this clonotype turned up many times. The chain couples TRBV7-8 to TRBJ1-5; 7 bases map to TRBD1. The germline gives CDR1 SGHVS, CDR2 FQNEAQ. V lost 4 bases, J lost 5 bases, and 8 bases stayed unmatched. There are 15 residues in the CDR3. The CDR3 bases are TGTGCCAGCAGCTCGGACCCGGGACAGTATCAGCCCCAGCATTTT. As protein: CASSSDPGQYQPQHF. The full variable domain, rest sourced from reference TRBV7-8 and TRBJ1-5, is GAGVSQSPRYKVAKRGQDVALRCDPISGHVSLFWYQQALGQGPEFLTYFQNEAQLDKSGLPSDRFFAERPEGSVSTLKIQRTQQEDSAVYLCASSSDPGQYQPQHFGDGTRLSIL.

This clonotype occurred many times. The genes are TRBV5-5 and TRBJ2-5, with D possibly being TRBD1 or TRBD2 (5 bases each). Trimming cost V 4 bases and J 5 bases, with 21 bases left between them. The length of the CDR3 is 16 residues. Germline V gives CDR1 SGHKS, CDR2 YYEKEE (reference sequence). The CDR3 DNA is TGTGCCAGCAGCCCGGAACGGGACCCCCTGGGCGAGACCCAGTACTTC. It specifies CASSPERDPLGETQYF.

Of note for this clonotype: This clone may be a read error of a much larger clone one base away. The V gene is TRBV29-1, the J gene TRBJ1-5; TRBD1 might be the D (5 bases). Trimming stripped 7 bases from V and 7 bases from J, with 17 bases between. The length of the CDR3 is 13 residues. The V gene's germline CDR1 is SQVTM and CDR2 ANQGSEA. DNA of the CDR3: TGCAGCGCTGTATTCCAGGGTAACCAGCCCCAGCATTTT. This gives the protein CSAVFQGNQPQHF.

This clonotype was observed at least ten times. The chain employs TRBV20-1 and TRBJ1-1, with D possibly matching TRBD1 (6 bases). Per the germline V gene, CDR1 is DFQATT and CDR2 is SNEGSKA (reference sequence). The V end lost 4 bases, the J end lost 1 base, and 10 bases lay between the germline ends. CDR3 length equals 13 residues. The CDR3 is CSANHRENTEAFF. DNA of the CDR3: TGCAGTGCTAACCACAGGGAGAACACTGAAGCTTTCTTT.

This clonotype was recorded at least ten times. This chain uses TRBV5-6 with TRBJ1-1, with D possibly being TRBD1 (6 bases). Trimming took off 3 bases at V and 5 bases at J, with 14 bases between the two ends. Per the germline V gene, CDR1 is SGHDT and CDR2 is YYEEEE. This CDR3 region has 14 residues. The CDR3 loop reads CASSWNHRDTEAFF. Here the CDR3 DNA reads TGTGCCAGCAGCTGGAACCACAGGGATACTGAAGCTTTCTTT.

This clonotype was recorded at least ten times. The chain has TRBV5-6 and TRBJ1-4; D may be TRBD1 (5 bases). CDR1 SGHDT and CDR2 YYEEEE come from the germline V gene. Deletions cut 4 bases from V and 7 bases from J, with 14 bases between. This CDR3 has 14 amino acids. The CDR3 loop is CASSHTGTGEKLFF. The CDR3 coding sequence is TGTGCCAGCAGCCACACCGGGACTGGTGAAAAACTGTTTTTT.

V and J are TRBV20-1 and TRBJ2-5; 9 positions match TRBD2. Trimming at V came to 1 base and at J to 3 bases, leaving 3 bases not matched to a gene. This CDR3 has 14 residues. The germline gives CDR1 DFQATT, CDR2 SNEGSKA (reference sequence). The CDR3 protein is CSARVASGEETQYF. CDR3 coding DNA: TGCAGTGCTAGAGTGGCTAGCGGGGAAGAGACCCAGTACTTC.

This clonotype was seen many times. The V call is TRBV6-2 or TRBV6-3, the J call TRBJ2-7; D gene ambiguous. The CDR3 consists of 14 residues. Looked up from germline, CDR1 is MNHEY and CDR2 is SVGEGT. Trimming cost V 0 bases and J 4 bases, with 10 bases left between them. The CDR3 sequence is CASSYSSTTYEQYF. In DNA, the CDR3 is TGTGCCAGCAGTTACTCGAGTACCACTTACGAGCAGTACTTC.

This clonotype was found many times. The rearrangement links TRBV5-1 to TRBJ2-5; 7 nucleotides agree with TRBD1. J gave up 0 bases and V 0 bases, and 5 bases lay outside the gene matches. The CDR3 runs 16 residues. Germline V CDR1 and CDR2: SGHRS, YFSETQ. The DNA of the CDR3 is TGCGCCAGCAGCTTGGCCGCGGACAGGTACCAAGAGACCCAGTACTTC. Translating gives CASSLAADRYQETQYF.

The sample holds a few counts of this clonotype. Being one base from a much bigger clone, this may be a read error. J is TRBJ1-5 and V is TRBV12-3 or TRBV12-4; D unclear. The CDR3 loop spans 13 amino acids. The V and J ends lost 6 bases and 0 bases respectively, with 6 bases between them. The CDR3 coding sequence is TGTGCCAGCAGCCAACATAGCAATCAGCCCCAGCATTTT. Translation gives CASSQHSNQPQHF.